The text below deals with one T cell receptor (beta chain). These data come from a study of blood T cell repertoires in COVID-19. Study as a whole: In each case, the material was cDNA or gDNA derived from T cells, B-cell-depleted T cells, or PBMCs.

V lost 4 bases and J lost 3; bases outside the gene matches: 11. This CDR3 comprises 17 residues. The germline V gene has CDR1 MRHNA and CDR2 SNTAGT. Sequencing was performed with immunoSEQ multiplex PCR; in TCRdb, only in-frame clones are kept and a portion is missing. The sample includes hundreds of thousands of clones, around 89% of them seen just once. This receptor was taken from a middle-aged man who had recovered from COVID-19. The chain carries TRBV6-4 and TRBJ2-1; TRBD1 agrees at 8 bases. Sequencing used PBMCs or T cells enriched from blood (not recorded which). The CDR3 sequence is CASSAQTVDRGYNEQFF. In nucleotides, the CDR3 is TGTGCCAGCAGTGCCCAAACGGTAGACAGGGGCTACAATGAGCAGTTCTTC.